This T cell receptor beta chain was sequenced in a study of T cell changes during pregnancy in multiple sclerosis. The sample holds one count of this clone. Clones were sequenced by immunoSEQ multiplex PCR, and TCRdb holds only the in-frame ones, with some missing. Among 55,000 to 85,000 clones listed, about 94% were seen once. V was pared by 0 bases and J by 4 bases, with 0 bases of the junction left unmatched. Germline V gene sequence: CDR1 SGHRS, CDR2 YFSETQ. CDR3 length: 14 amino acids. This chain connects TRBV5-1 to TRBJ2-3; 9 nucleotides match TRBD1. The receptor was isolated from a female donor with multiple sclerosis, enrolled in a pregnancy study. The sequencing here drew on peripheral blood, taken in the third trimester of pregnancy. The CDR3, as DNA: TGCGCCAGCAGCTTGGGACAGGGGGCAGATACGCAGTATTTT. Its protein product is CASSLGQGADTQYF.